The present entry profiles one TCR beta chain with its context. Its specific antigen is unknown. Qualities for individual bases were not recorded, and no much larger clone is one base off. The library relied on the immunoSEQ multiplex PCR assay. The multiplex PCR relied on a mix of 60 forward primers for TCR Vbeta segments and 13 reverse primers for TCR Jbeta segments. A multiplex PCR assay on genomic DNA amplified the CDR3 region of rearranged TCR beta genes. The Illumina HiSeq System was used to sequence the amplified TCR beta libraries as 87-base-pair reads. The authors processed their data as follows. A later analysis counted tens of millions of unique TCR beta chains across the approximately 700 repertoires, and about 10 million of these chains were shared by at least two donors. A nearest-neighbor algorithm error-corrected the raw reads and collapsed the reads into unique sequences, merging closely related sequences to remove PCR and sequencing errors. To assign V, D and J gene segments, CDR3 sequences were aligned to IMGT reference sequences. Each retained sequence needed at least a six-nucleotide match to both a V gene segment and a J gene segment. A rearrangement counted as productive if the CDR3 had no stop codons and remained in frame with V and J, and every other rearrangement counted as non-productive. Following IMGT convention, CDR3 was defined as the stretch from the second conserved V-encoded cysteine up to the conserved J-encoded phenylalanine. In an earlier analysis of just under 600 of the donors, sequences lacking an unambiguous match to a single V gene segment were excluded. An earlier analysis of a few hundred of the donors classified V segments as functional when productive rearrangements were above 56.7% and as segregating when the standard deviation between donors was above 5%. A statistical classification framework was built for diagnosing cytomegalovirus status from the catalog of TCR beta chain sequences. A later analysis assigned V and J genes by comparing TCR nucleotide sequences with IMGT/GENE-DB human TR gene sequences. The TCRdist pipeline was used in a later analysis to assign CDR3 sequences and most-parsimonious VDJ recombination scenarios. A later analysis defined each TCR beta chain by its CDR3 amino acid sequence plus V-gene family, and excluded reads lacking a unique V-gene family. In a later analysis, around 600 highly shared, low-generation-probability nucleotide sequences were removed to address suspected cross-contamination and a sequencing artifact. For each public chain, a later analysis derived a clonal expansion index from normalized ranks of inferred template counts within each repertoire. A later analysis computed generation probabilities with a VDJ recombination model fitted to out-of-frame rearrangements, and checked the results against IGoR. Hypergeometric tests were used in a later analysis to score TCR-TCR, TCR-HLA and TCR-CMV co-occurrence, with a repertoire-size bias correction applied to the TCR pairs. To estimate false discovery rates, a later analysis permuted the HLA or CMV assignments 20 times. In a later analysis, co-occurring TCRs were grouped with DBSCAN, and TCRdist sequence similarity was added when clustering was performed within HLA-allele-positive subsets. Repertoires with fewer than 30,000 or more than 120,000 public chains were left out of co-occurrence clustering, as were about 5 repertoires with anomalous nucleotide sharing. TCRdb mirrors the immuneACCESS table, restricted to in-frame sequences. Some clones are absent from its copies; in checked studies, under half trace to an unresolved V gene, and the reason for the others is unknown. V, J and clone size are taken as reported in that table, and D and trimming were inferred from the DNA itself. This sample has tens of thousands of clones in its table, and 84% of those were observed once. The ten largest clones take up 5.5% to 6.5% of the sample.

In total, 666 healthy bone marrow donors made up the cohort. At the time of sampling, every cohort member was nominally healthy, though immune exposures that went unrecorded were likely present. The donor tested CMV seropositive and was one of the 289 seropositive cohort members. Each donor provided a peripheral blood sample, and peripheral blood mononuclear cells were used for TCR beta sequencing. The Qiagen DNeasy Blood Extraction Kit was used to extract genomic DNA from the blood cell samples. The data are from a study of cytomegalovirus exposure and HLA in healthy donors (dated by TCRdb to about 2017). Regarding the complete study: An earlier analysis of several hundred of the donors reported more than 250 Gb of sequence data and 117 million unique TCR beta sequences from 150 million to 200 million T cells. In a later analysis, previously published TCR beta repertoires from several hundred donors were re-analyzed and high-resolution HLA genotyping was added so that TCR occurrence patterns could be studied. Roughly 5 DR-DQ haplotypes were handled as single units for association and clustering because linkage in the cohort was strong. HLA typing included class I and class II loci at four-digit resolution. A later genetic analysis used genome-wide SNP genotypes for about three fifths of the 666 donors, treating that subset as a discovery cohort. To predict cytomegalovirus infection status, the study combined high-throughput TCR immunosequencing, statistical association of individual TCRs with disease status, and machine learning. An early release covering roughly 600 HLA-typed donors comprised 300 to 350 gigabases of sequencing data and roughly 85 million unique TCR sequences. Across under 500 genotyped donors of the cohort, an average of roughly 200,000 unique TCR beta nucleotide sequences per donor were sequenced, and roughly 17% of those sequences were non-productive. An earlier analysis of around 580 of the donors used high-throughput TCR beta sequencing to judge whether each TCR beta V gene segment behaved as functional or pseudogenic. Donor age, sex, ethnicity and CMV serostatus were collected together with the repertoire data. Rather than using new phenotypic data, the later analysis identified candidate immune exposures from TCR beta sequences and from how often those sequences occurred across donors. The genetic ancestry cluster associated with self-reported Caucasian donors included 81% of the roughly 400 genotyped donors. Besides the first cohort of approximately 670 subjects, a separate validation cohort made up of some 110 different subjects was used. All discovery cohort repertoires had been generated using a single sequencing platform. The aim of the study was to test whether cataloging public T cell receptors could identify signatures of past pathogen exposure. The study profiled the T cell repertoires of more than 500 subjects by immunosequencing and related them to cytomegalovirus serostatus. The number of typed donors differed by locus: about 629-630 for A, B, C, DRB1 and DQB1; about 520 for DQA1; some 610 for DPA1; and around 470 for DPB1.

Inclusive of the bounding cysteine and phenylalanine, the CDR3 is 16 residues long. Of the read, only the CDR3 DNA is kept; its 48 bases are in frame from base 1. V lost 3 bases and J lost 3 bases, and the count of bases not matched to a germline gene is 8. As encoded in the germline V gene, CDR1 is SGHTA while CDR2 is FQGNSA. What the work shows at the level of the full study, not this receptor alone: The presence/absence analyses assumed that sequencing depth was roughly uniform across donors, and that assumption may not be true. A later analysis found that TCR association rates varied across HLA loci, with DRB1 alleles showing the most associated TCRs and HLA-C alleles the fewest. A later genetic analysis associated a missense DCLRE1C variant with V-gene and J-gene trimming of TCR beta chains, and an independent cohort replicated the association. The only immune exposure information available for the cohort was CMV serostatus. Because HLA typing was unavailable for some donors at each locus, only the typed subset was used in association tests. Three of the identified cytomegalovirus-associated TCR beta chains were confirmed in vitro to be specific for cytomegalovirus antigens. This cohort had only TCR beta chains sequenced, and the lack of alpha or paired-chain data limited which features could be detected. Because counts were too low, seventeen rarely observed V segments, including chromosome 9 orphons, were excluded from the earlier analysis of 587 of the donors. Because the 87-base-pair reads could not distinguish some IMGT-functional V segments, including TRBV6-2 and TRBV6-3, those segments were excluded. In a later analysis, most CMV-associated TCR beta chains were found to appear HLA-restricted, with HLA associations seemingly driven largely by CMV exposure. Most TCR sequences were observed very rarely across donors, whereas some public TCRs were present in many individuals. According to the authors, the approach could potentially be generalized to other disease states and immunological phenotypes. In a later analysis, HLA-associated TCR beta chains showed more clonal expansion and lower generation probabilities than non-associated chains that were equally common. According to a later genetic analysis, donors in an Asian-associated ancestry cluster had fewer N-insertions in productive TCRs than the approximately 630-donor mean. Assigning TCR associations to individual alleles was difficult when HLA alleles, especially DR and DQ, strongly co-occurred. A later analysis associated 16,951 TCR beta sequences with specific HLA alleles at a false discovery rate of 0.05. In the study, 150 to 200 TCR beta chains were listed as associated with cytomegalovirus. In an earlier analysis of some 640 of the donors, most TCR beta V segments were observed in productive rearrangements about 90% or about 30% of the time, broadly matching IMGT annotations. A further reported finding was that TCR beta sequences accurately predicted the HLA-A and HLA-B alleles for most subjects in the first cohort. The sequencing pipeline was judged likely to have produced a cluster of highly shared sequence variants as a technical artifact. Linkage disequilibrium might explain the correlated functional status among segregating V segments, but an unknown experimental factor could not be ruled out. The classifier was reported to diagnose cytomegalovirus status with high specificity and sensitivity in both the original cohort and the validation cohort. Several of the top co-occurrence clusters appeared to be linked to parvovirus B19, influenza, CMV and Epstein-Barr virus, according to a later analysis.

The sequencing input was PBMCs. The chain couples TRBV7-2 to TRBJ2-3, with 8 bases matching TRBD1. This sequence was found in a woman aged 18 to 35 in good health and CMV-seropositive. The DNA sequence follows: TGTGCCAGCAGCTTGACAGGGGCCGCGAGAACAGATACGCAGTATTTT. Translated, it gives CASSLTGAARTDTQYF.